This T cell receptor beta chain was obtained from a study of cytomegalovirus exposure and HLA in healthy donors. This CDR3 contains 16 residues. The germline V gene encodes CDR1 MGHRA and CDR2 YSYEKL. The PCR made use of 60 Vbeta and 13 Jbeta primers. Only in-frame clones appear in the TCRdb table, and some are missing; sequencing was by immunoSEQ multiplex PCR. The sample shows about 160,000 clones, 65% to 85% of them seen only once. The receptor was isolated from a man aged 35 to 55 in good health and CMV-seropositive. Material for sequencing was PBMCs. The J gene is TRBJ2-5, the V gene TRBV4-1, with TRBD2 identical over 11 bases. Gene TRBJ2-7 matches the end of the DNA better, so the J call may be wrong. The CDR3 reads CASSQELAGGGYEQYF. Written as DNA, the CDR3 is TGCGCCAGCAGCCAAGAGCTAGCGGGGGGTGGTTACGAGCAGTACTTC.